This TCR beta chain stems from a study of CD8+ T cells in alopecia areata. Germline V gene lookup returns CDR1 LNHDA and CDR2 SQIVND (reference sequence). The CDR3 has 14 residues. V lost 6 bases and J lost 4, with 15 bases in between. cDNA reverse transcribed from extracted RNA served as the sequencing template. Using immunoSEQ multiplex PCR, the repertoire was profiled, and TCRdb retains in-frame clones only, with some absent. The sample shows fewer than 250,000 clones, roughly 57% of them seen only once. The chain combines TRBV19 with TRBJ1-2; D gene uncertain. The sample in question was CD4+ T cells sorted from blood, obtained at week 0. The source is a human donor with alopecia areata. This chain's CDR3 is CASRNGWAAYGYTF. CDR3 coding DNA: TGTGCCAGTAGGAATGGTTGGGCGGCCTATGGCTACACCTTC.